Given below is one T cell receptor beta chain in context. What it binds is not known. These data originate in a study of T cell responses to AZD1222 COVID-19 vaccine. Looked up from germline, CDR1 is MDHEN and CDR2 is SYDVKM. Trimming shortened V by 5 bases and J by 5 bases, and 25 bases separated the two germline ends. CDR3 length: 17 residues. Study-wide results and limits: Most donors were white British and more were female, and clonal diversity was possibly underestimated. None of the repertoires were sampled until the peak T cell response had passed.

Clones were read by immunoSEQ multiplex PCR, and TCRdb kept only the in-frame ones, dropping some. The sample lists some 120,000 clones, around 90% occurring once. This receptor was identified in an adult who received the AZD1222 COVID-19 vaccine. Sample: peripheral blood, taken 28 days after the second AZD1222 dose. This sequence joins TRBV28 and TRBJ2-7, with D perhaps TRBD1 (8 bases). CDR3 in amino acids: CASSPGQGFAGVNEQYF. DNA of the CDR3: TGTGCCAGCAGTCCCGGACAGGGTTTCGCGGGAGTTAACGAGCAGTACTTC.